The 15 T cell receptor beta chains in this list originate from one sample, sequenced in a study of shared clonotypes between healthy human individuals. The method was immunoSEQ multiplex PCR; TCRdb's version includes in-frame clones alone and lacks a portion of them. The data contain 520,000 or so clones, about four fifths of them seen just once; the ten biggest clones take up 13%. Sequencing was performed on PBMCs. The receptor source for this set is a woman in her 40s in good health. Some clones in this sample may be carry-over from other donors' samples.

This chain joins TRBV4-3 and TRBJ2-5, with TRBD1 matching over 9 bases. Germline CDR1 LGHNA, CDR2 YSLEER. This CDR3 is built from 15 residues. The junction had 7 bases not matched to a gene; V was cut back by 4 bases and J by 4 bases. The CDR3 reads CASSLGTGRGETQYF. The CDR3 nucleotides are TGCGCCAGCAGCCTTGGGACAGGGCGTGGAGAGACCCAGTACTTC.

V usage is TRBV5-1 and J usage is TRBJ2-5; D unclear. The germline CDR1 and CDR2 sequences are SGHRS and YFSETQ. The CDR3 has 14 amino acids. The germline V and J ends were trimmed by 0 bases and 2 bases, with 8 bases remaining between them. CDR3 coding DNA: TGCGCCAGCAGCTTGGTCAGCCCGCAAGAGACCCAGTACTTC. Translation: CASSLVSPQETQYF.

The genes are TRBV5-1 and TRBJ2-1; no clear D. The CDR3 covers 16 residues. Per the germline V gene, CDR1 is SGHRS and CDR2 is YFSETQ. The V end was cut by 0 bases, the J end by 0 bases, with 10 bases between. CDR3 DNA sequence: TGCGCCAGCAGCTTGGGTGGCTCAAGCTCCTACAATGAGCAGTTCTTC. Its protein is CASSLGGSSSYNEQFF. Using reference TRBV5-1 and TRBJ2-1 for the parts outside the CDR3, the full variable domain is KAGVTQTPRYLIKTRGQQVTLSCSPISGHRSVSWYQQTPGQGLQFLFEYFSETQRNKGNFPGRFSGRQFSNSRSEMNVSTLELGDSALYLCASSLGGSSSYNEQFFGPGTRLTVL.

In its sample, this clone was seen once. The chain has TRBV28 and TRBJ2-7; 9 bases map to TRBD1. With V trimmed by 5 bases and J by 4 bases, 9 bases remained unmatched. Germline values: CDR1 MDHEN, CDR2 SYDVKM. CDR3 length: 15 residues. CDR3 residues: CASSRPGQGRYEQYF. CDR3 sequence (DNA): TGTGCCAGCAGTCGACCGGGACAGGGTAGGTACGAGCAGTACTTC.

The sample holds a few counts of this clone. The rearrangement links TRBV18 to TRBJ2-1; 8 bases match TRBD2. The germline V gene has CDR1 KGHSH and CDR2 LQKENI. The CDR3 is 15 residues long. V was pared by 3 bases and J by 9 bases, with 10 bases of the junction left unmatched. CDR3 sequence reads: CASSPNLGLEVEQFF. In nucleotides, the CDR3 is TGTGCCAGCTCACCGAACCTGGGACTAGAGGTTGAGCAGTTCTTC.

The chain links TRBV15 to TRBJ2-1, with a weak D call TRBD2 (5 bases). Germline V gene lookup returns CDR1 LNHNV and CDR2 YYDKDF (reference sequence). Trimming pared 5 bases from V and 5 bases from J, leaving 22 bases between. The CDR3 covers 17 residues. CDR3 nucleotides: TGTGCCACCAGCGCTCCCACGGGGAGCGACCTAGACAATGAGCAGTTCTTC. Translation: CATSAPTGSDLDNEQFF.

As for this clone: A far larger clone is only one base removed, so a read error is likely. This sequence joins TRBV6-5 and TRBJ2-5, with 12 bases matching TRBD2. The end of the DNA aligns better with TRBJ2-7, so the J call may be wrong. The germline V gene has CDR1 MNHEY and CDR2 SVGAGI. This CDR3 region has 12 residues. The CDR3, as DNA: TGTGCCAGCAGGGGACTAGCGGGCGAGCAGTACTTC. Protein: CASRGLAGEQYF.

V gene TRBV4-3 combines with J gene TRBJ2-7; D is uncertain. V lost 1 base, J lost 4 bases, and 11 bases lay in between. Looked up from germline, CDR1 is LGHNA and CDR2 is YSLEER. This CDR3 contains 14 residues. CDR3 region: CASSQGTHAYEQYF. The CDR3 DNA reads TGCGCCAGCAGCCAAGGGACGCACGCGTACGAGCAGTACTTC.

The CDR3 loop is CASSLGSATHEQYF. The DNA for the CDR3 is TGTGCCAGCAGCTTAGGATCGGCCACCCACGAGCAGTACTTC. This rearrangement joins TRBV21-1 to TRBJ2-7. TRBV21-1 is a pseudogene locus. This CDR3 spans 14 amino acids.

The rearrangement joins TRBV7-3 to TRBJ2-1; 7 bases fit TRBD1. The CDR3 has 14 residues. Looked up from germline, CDR1 is SGHTA and CDR2 is FQGTGA. The trim removed 5 bases at V and 4 bases at J, leaving 5 bases unmatched. The DNA for the CDR3 is TGTGCCAGCAGCCCGGGACAGCGTTACAATGAGCAGTTCTTC. Its protein product is CASSPGQRYNEQFF. Supplemented by reference TRBV7-3 and TRBJ2-1, the full variable domain reads GAGVSQTPSNKVTEKGKYVELRCDPISGHTALYWYRQSLGQGPEFLIYFQGTGAADDSGLPNDRFFAVRPEGSVSTLKIQRTERGDSAVYLCASSPGQRYNEQFFGPGTRLTVL.

The J gene is TRBJ2-7, the V gene TRBV30; 9 bases are shared with TRBD1. Germline loops: CDR1 GTSNPN, CDR2 SVGIG (reference sequence). The V and J ends lost 0 bases and 3 bases, in that order; junction bases with no gene match: 15. The CDR3 covers 18 residues. In DNA, the CDR3 is TGTGCCTGGAGTGTTGGGGGACAGGGACTATCGTGGGGCTACGAGCAGTACTTC. This codes for CAWSVGGQGLSWGYEQYF.

This chain's CDR3 is CASSEFWQGATQYF. The CDR3 DNA follows: TGTGCCAGCAGTGAATTTTGGCAGGGGGCAACCCAGTACTTC. The chain has TRBV6-1 and TRBJ2-5, with 8 bases lining up with TRBD1. Germline V gene data show CDR1 as MNHNS and CDR2 as SASEGT. The CDR3 loop spans 14 amino acids. V was clipped by 2 bases and J by 8 bases; unmatched bases: 7.

This chain uses TRBV7-2 with TRBJ2-5; perhaps D is TRBD1 or TRBD2 (6 bases each). Germline V gene lookup returns CDR1 SGHTA and CDR2 FQGNSA. Trimming pared 1 base from V and 5 bases from J, leaving 20 bases between. The CDR3 runs to 17 residues. The CDR3 spells CASSLGRGVARGETQYF. CDR3 bases: TGTGCCAGCAGCTTAGGGAGGGGAGTAGCGAGGGGGGAGACCCAGTACTTC.

This chain links TRBV11-2 with TRBJ1-4; D unclear. The CDR3 covers 12 residues. Trimming pared 5 bases from V and 10 bases from J, leaving 11 bases between. The germline gives CDR1 SGHAT, CDR2 FQNNGV. The CDR3 loop reads CASSTVDRKLFF. The CDR3 DNA is TGTGCCAGCAGCACGGTGGACCGAAAACTGTTTTTT. Full variable domain (remainder filled in from reference TRBV11-2 and TRBJ1-4): EAGVAQSPRYKIIEKRQSVAFWCNPISGHATLYWYQQILGQGPKLLIQFQNNGVVDDSQLPKDRFSAERLKGVDSTLKIQPAKLEDSAVYLCASSTVDRKLFFGSGTQLSVL.

The chain recombines TRBV6-5 with TRBJ2-7; 8 bases match TRBD2. The CDR3 loop spans 15 amino acids. The V and J ends lost 6 bases and 5 bases, in that order; junction bases with no gene match: 12. The germline gives CDR1 MNHEY, CDR2 SVGAGI. The CDR3 protein is CASRPPSGRSHEQYF. The CDR3 DNA follows: TGTGCCAGCAGACCCCCAAGCGGGAGATCGCACGAGCAGTACTTC.